The clone carrying this T cell receptor beta chain was counted a few times. No antigen is known for it. Germline CDR1 SEHNR, CDR2 FQNEAQ (reference sequence). This CDR3 has 11 residues. The V end lost 9 bases, the J end lost 6 bases, and 11 bases lay between the germline ends. Libraries were prepared by immunoSEQ multiplex PCR; TCRdb keeps only in-frame clonotypes and omits some of them. Of 90,000 to 120,000 clones listed, approximately 91% are singletons. The sample originates from a study of T cell responses to AZD1222 COVID-19 vaccine. General study findings and limits: Dominant CD4 TCR responses targeted spike regions 160-218 and 743-854. There were mostly white British donors and more females than males, and clonal diversity was possibly underestimated.

This chain uses TRBV7-9 with TRBJ1-1, with D hard to call. Sequenced here: peripheral blood, sampled on day 0 of AZD1222 vaccination. The clonotype originates from an adult in good health. In nucleotides, the CDR3 is TGTGCCAGTTCGGGTGGGCCTGAAGCTTTCTTT. As protein: CASSGGPEAFF. Using reference TRBV7-9 and TRBJ1-1 for the parts outside the CDR3, the full variable domain is DTGVSQNPRHKITKRGQNVTFRCDPISEHNRLYWYRQTLGQGPEFLTYFQNEAQLEKSRLLSDRFSAERPKGSFSTLEIQRTEQGDSAMYLCASSGGPEAFFGQGTRLTVV.